A single sample is the source of the 6 T cell receptor beta chains below, sequenced in a study of blood T cell repertoires in COVID-19. Using immunoSEQ multiplex PCR, the repertoire was profiled, and TCRdb retains in-frame clones only, with some absent. Among under 300,000 clones listed, 90% to 95% were seen once. The sequencing input was PBMCs or T cells enriched from blood (not recorded which). The receptor set was obtained from a young woman who had recovered from COVID-19.

The V gene is TRBV7-9, the J gene TRBJ1-4, with a weak D call TRBD1 (5 bases). Germline CDR1 SEHNR, CDR2 FQNEAQ (reference sequence). The CDR3 consists of 14 residues. V lost 5 bases to trimming and J lost 9 bases, with 16 bases between them. CDR3 sequence: CASSHPGGEKKLFF. The CDR3 DNA is TGTGCCAGCAGCCACCCTGGAGGGGAAAAAAAACTGTTTTTT.

The rearrangement joins TRBV6-2 or TRBV6-3 to TRBJ1-4, with 9 bases matching TRBD1. The germline CDR1 and CDR2 sequences are MNHEY and SVGEGT. CDR3 length: 16 residues. The V and J ends lost 1 base and 6 bases, in that order; junction bases with no gene match: 6. This CDR3 reads CASSYFSGQGDEKLFF. The CDR3, as DNA: TGTGCCAGCAGTTACTTCTCGGGACAGGGAGATGAAAAACTGTTTTTT.

The chain uses TRBV6-5 and TRBJ1-1; 8 bases align to TRBD1. After removal of 6 bases from V and 4 bases from J, the junction contained 4 bases not matched to a gene. Germline CDR1 and CDR2: MNHEY and SVGAGI. CDR3 length equals 13 residues. As DNA, the CDR3 is TGTGCCAGCAGCCGGACAGGGTTCACTGAAGCTTTCTTT. Protein sequence: CASSRTGFTEAFF.

The CDR3 bases are TGTGCCAGTAAGGAGAATCCGTCTAATGAAAAACTGTTTTTT. Its translation is CASKENPSNEKLFF. This chain uses TRBV19 with TRBJ1-4; no reliable D call. The CDR3 spans 14 residues. In germline, CDR1 is LNHDA, CDR2 SQIVND (reference sequence). Trimming pared 7 bases from V and 3 bases from J, leaving 12 bases between.

The chain employs TRBV3-1 (or the pseudogene TRBV3-2) and TRBJ2-1; a possible D gene is TRBD1 (5 bases). Looked up from germline, CDR1 is LGHDT and CDR2 is YNNKEL (reference sequence). Trimming took 4 bases from V and 7 from J, leaving 8 bases between them. This CDR3 region has 12 residues. The CDR3 nucleotides are TGTGCCAGCAGCCTCAGGGAAAATGAGCAGTTCTTC. It codes for CASSLRENEQFF.

The chain joins TRBV6-2 or TRBV6-3 to TRBJ2-7; tentatively, D is TRBD2 (6 bases). The V end lost 5 bases, the J end lost 2 bases, and 13 bases lay between the germline ends. The CDR3 sequence is 14 residues long. Germline values: CDR1 MNHEY, CDR2 SVGEGT. The CDR3 loop reads CASSARLAPYEQYF. CDR3 DNA: TGTGCCAGCAGTGCCCGGCTAGCGCCCTACGAGCAGTACTTC.